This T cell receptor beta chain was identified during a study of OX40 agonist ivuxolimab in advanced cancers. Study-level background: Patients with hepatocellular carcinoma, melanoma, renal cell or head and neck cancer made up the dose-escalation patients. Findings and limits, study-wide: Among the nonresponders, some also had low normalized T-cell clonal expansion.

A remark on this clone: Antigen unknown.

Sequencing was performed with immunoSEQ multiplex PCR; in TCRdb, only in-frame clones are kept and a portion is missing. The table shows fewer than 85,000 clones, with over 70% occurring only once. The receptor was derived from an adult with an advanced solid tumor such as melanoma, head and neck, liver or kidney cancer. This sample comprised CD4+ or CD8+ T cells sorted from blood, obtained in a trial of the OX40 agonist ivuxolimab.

The CDR3 reads CASSLRGTGPPNRSGGYTDTQYF. CDR3 DNA sequence: TGTGCCAGCAGCTTAAGGGGGACAGGGCCACCCAATCGTAGCGGGGGATACACAGATACGCAGTATTTT. The chain carries TRBV7-3 and TRBJ2-3; D possibly uses TRBD1 or TRBD2 (9 bases each). The CDR3 runs 23 residues. V was trimmed by 1 base and J by 2 bases, leaving 34 bases between them. CDR1 is SGHTA and CDR2 is FQGTGA in the germline V gene.